This TCR beta chain was profiled in a study of a mutant IDH1 vaccine in newly diagnosed glioma. Overall study: Weeks 1, 3, 5, 7, 11, 15, 19 and 23 were when patients received their eight vaccinations.

The time point is: week 5, during vaccination. The vaccine gave 300 ug of a 20-mer mutant IDH1 peptide subcutaneously per dose. About this clone: Its antigen is not known.

Using immunoSEQ multiplex PCR, the repertoire was profiled, and TCRdb retains in-frame clones only, with some absent. The sample shows tens of thousands of clones, more than 80% of them seen only once. CDR1 is MNHEY, CDR2 SMNVEV, per germline (reference sequence). V was clipped by 5 bases and J by 7 bases; unmatched bases: 5. This CDR3 spans 13 amino acids. The study's findings and limits: Researchers report vaccine-induced immune responses in roughly 93% of patients.

The TCR sequence derives from a woman aged 40 to 50 with glioma. The gene calls are TRBV27 and TRBJ2-1, with 7 bases identical to TRBD1. Sequences were derived from PBMCs, sampled from a glioma patient whose treatment included an IDH1 peptide vaccine. The CDR3 loop is CASSIQQGNEQFF. CDR3 DNA sequence: TGTGCCAGCAGTATTCAACAGGGGAATGAGCAGTTCTTC.